This T cell receptor beta chain stems from a study of blood T cell repertoires in COVID-19. Study-wide context: From the United States, Italy and Spain came samples of acute and convalescent COVID-19.

As processed by the authors: Nucleated cell number was recorded as an estimate derived from reference gene primer amplification. Clones were read by immunoSEQ multiplex PCR, and TCRdb kept only the in-frame ones, dropping some. V and J calls and clone size are as listed in that table; D and trimming were resolved from the DNA. The sample consists of approximately 400,000 clones, about 89% of them appearing once. Trimming took off 7 bases at V and 2 bases at J, with 10 bases between the two ends. CDR3 size: 12 residues. Per germline, CDR1 SGHRS and CDR2 YFSETQ. Grouping used clinical history reported by participants in a survey and questionnaire. Donors of Cohort 3 who recovered were those that had two negative PCRs, clearance, or symptom resolution.

Sequenced input: PBMCs or T cells enriched from blood (not recorded which). The TCR comes from a man aged 25-40 years who had recovered from COVID-19. The chain links TRBV5-1 to TRBJ2-7; D possibly corresponds to TRBD2 (5 bases). Here the CDR3 DNA reads TGCGCCAGCCGCGAGGGCCCCTACGAGCAGTACTTC. Translated: CASREGPYEQYF.